The 20 T cell receptor beta chains in this list originate from one sample, sequenced in a study of T cell responses to AZD1222 COVID-19 vaccine. Measured with immunoSEQ multiplex PCR; TCRdb has only the in-frame clones, and not every one. Of some 110,000 clones listed, roughly 91% are singletons. The specimen was peripheral blood, collected 28 days after the second AZD1222 dose. The receptors shown here come from an adult who received the AZD1222 COVID-19 vaccine.

A few counts support this clone. This sequence joins TRBV9 and TRBJ2-7, with unresolved D. There are 15 residues in the CDR3. The germline V gene encodes CDR1 SGDLS and CDR2 YYNGEE. Trimming pared 0 bases from V and 7 bases from J, leaving 17 bases between. CDR3 residues: CASSVEVTRTGEQYF. The CDR3 bases are TGTGCCAGCAGCGTAGAAGTTACAAGGACGGGTGAGCAGTACTTC. Drawing the rest from reference TRBV9 and TRBJ2-7, the complete variable domain is DSGVTQTPKHLITATGQRVTLRCSPRSGDLSVYWYQQSLDQGLQFLIQYYNGEERAKGNILERFSAQQFPDLHSELNLSSLELGDSALYFCASSVEVTRTGEQYFGPGTRLTVT.

V usage is TRBV7-6 and J usage is TRBJ1-5, with D perhaps matching TRBD1 (5 bases). CDR1 and CDR2 from the germline V gene are SGHVS and FNYEAQ. CDR3 length: 18 amino acids. Trimming cost V 1 base and J 4 bases, with 20 bases left between them. This CDR3 reads CASSLVPPLQGVNQPQHF. CDR3 bases: TGTGCCAGCAGCTTAGTCCCGCCTCTTCAGGGAGTAAATCAGCCCCAGCATTTT.

V gene TRBV7-3 combines with J gene TRBJ2-5; D is perhaps TRBD1 (5 bases). V lost 4 bases and J 1 base, leaving 7 bases between the germline ends. CDR1 is SGHTA and CDR2 is FQGTGA in the germline V gene. This CDR3 has 13 residues. The CDR3 reads CASSSDIQETQYF. As DNA, the CDR3 is TGTGCCAGCAGCTCGGACATCCAAGAGACCCAGTACTTC.

This chain links TRBV7-2 with TRBJ2-3; 7 positions agree with TRBD2. CDR3 length: 13 residues. Germline V gene lookup returns CDR1 SGHTA and CDR2 FQGNSA. Losses at the gene ends were 6 bases for V and 1 base for J; bases not matched to a gene: 1. The CDR3 DNA is TGTGCCAGCAGGAGCGGGGGCACAGATACGCAGTATTTT. Translated, it gives CASRSGGTDTQYF.

This chain uses TRBV4-1 with TRBJ1-6; the D is unclear. Trimming took off 8 bases at V and 8 bases at J, with 22 bases between the two ends. This CDR3 spans 16 amino acids. Germline values: CDR1 MGHRA, CDR2 YSYEKL. CDR3 coding DNA: TGCGCCAGCGGCCCCGCGACGGGCGGCAGAGATTCACCCCTCCACTTT. Translating gives CASGPATGGRDSPLHF.

This chain links TRBV2 with TRBJ2-7; possibly TRBD1 for D (7 bases). The germline gives CDR1 SNHLY, CDR2 FYNNEI. V was cut by 6 bases and J by 1 base, with 16 bases left in between. This CDR3 contains 15 residues. CDR3 sequence reads: CASRDRDSTSYEQYF. For the CDR3, the DNA is TGTGCCAGCAGAGACAGGGACTCAACATCCTACGAGCAGTACTTC.

This clone appeared a single time. This chain connects TRBV6-5 to TRBJ1-5, with D perhaps TRBD1 (5 bases). The CDR3 contains 13 residues. Germline assignment: CDR1 MNHEY and CDR2 SVGAGI. V was pared by 7 bases and J by 7 bases, with 14 bases between. The CDR3: CASTGEEGQPQHF. The DNA of the CDR3 is TGTGCCAGCACGGGAGAAGAGGGGCAGCCCCAGCATTTT.

The V call is TRBV7-2, the J call TRBJ1-3; D is uncertain. Trimming stripped 1 base from V and 0 bases from J, with 16 bases between. Germline CDR1 and CDR2: SGHTA and FQGNSA. The CDR3 loop spans 18 amino acids. The CDR3 reads CASSLGIAGQRSGNTIYF. The CDR3 DNA sequence: TGTGCCAGCAGCTTAGGAATCGCCGGGCAGCGCTCTGGAAACACCATATATTTT. The whole variable domain, filled in from reference TRBV7-2 and TRBJ1-3, reads GAGVSQSPSNKVTEKGKDVELRCDPISGHTALYWYRQSLGQGLEFLIYFQGNSAPDKSGLPSDRFSAERTGGSVSTLTIQRTQQEDSAVYLCASSLGIAGQRSGNTIYFGEGSWLTVV.

V and J are TRBV6-2 or TRBV6-3 and TRBJ1-2, with a tentative D call TRBD1 (5 bases). Trimming stripped 6 bases from V and 8 bases from J, with 19 bases between. Germline CDR1 reads MNHEY; CDR2 reads SVGEGT. The CDR3 runs to 14 residues. This CDR3 reads CASSEAGTQVGYTF. The CDR3 nucleotides are TGTGCCAGCAGCGAAGCAGGGACCCAGGTGGGCTACACCTTC.

This chain connects TRBV6-5 to TRBJ1-2, with 7 bases aligning to TRBD1. Germline V CDR1 and CDR2: MNHEY, SVGAGI. This CDR3 contains 14 residues. Trimming at V came to 6 bases and at J to 3 bases, leaving 7 bases not matched to a gene. The CDR3 coding sequence is TGTGCCAGCAGCAGCCGCGGGACAGACTATGGCTACACCTTC. Its protein product is CASSSRGTDYGYTF.

The chain recombines TRBV7-9 with TRBJ2-7; 7 bases are a match to TRBD2. Germline loops: CDR1 SEHNR, CDR2 FQNEAQ (reference sequence). Losses at the gene ends were 0 bases for V and 4 bases for J; bases not matched to a gene: 12. The length of the CDR3 is 17 residues. The CDR3, as DNA: TGTGCCAGCAGCTTAGCGCTCGGGCGTGGCGGGAGATACGAGCAGTACTTC. This translates into CASSLALGRGGRYEQYF.

CDR3 in DNA: TGTGCCAGCAGCGAGGGACTTATACTGAACACTGAAGCTTTCTTT. Protein sequence: CASSEGLILNTEAFF. The chain joins TRBV9 to TRBJ1-1, with D possibly being TRBD1 (5 bases). Germline-derived CDR1 and CDR2 are SGDLS and YYNGEE. This CDR3 is built from 15 residues. Trimming took 3 bases from V and 0 from J, leaving 12 bases between them.

The chain employs TRBV2 and TRBJ1-5; no firm D call. CDR1 and CDR2 (germline): SNHLY, FYNNEI. The length of the CDR3 is 15 residues. V lost 6 bases to trimming and J lost 0 bases, with 12 bases between them. The CDR3 is CASRLQGISNQPQHF. CDR3 bases: TGTGCCAGCAGGCTGCAAGGCATTAGCAATCAGCCCCAGCATTTT.

The count of this clone is one. The chain links TRBV30 to TRBJ2-7, with D possibly being TRBD1 (5 bases). This CDR3 is built from 16 residues. The ends were cut back, 3 bases at V and 7 bases at J, with 25 bases in the middle. From germline, CDR1 is GTSNPN and CDR2 SVGIG (reference sequence). In DNA, the CDR3 is TGTGCCTGGAGCGAAATAGGTCAGGGTCGATTGGGGGAGCAGTACTTC. Protein product: CAWSEIGQGRLGEQYF.

This chain connects TRBV19 to TRBJ1-5; D call uncertain. V dropped 9 bases and J dropped 2 bases, with 11 bases sitting between them. The CDR3 totals 13 residues. The germline V gene has CDR1 LNHDA and CDR2 SQIVND (reference sequence). The CDR3 loop is CASRTHGNQPQHF. In DNA form, the CDR3 reads TGTGCCAGCCGGACCCACGGCAATCAGCCCCAGCATTTT.

The V call is TRBV6-6, the J call TRBJ2-3; 8 bases agree with TRBD2. The germline gives CDR1 MNHNY, CDR2 SVGAGI (reference sequence). V trimming: 5 bases; J trimming: 2 bases; junction bases outside the gene matches: 12. The CDR3 loop spans 17 amino acids. The CDR3 sequence: CASSPLRSSGFTDTQYF. CDR3 coding DNA: TGTGCCAGCAGTCCCCTCCGATCTAGCGGGTTCACAGATACGCAGTATTTT.

The CDR3 DNA reads TGTGCCAGCTCACCCCTGACAGGGGGGGAGACCCAGTACTTC. Protein sequence: CASSPLTGGETQYF. The chain employs TRBV18 and TRBJ2-5; 9 bases fit TRBD1. Germline V lookup: CDR1 KGHSH, CDR2 LQKENI. V lost 3 bases, J lost 5 bases, and 4 bases stayed unmatched. This CDR3 spans 14 amino acids.

V usage is TRBV27 and J usage is TRBJ2-2; D remains unclear. The germline V gene has CDR1 MNHEY and CDR2 SMNVEV (reference sequence). This CDR3 contains 15 residues. The ends were cut back, 0 bases at V and 7 bases at J, with 12 bases in the middle. In DNA form, the CDR3 reads TGTGCCAGCAGTTTATCGGCGGTTCCAAACGGGGAGCTGTTTTTT. This encodes CASSLSAVPNGELFF.

The chain employs TRBV7-9 and TRBJ2-7, with D possibly matching TRBD2 (6 bases). Germline loops: CDR1 SEHNR, CDR2 FQNEAQ (reference sequence). V lost 1 base and J 5 bases, leaving 15 bases between the germline ends. This CDR3 spans 15 amino acids. CDR3: CASSLVPSVLHEQYF. CDR3 DNA: TGTGCCAGCAGCTTAGTACCTAGCGTTCTCCACGAGCAGTACTTC.

The chain links TRBV23-1 to TRBJ2-7; 8 bases align to TRBD1. TRBV23-1 is reported as an ORF; its role is uncertain. The trim removed 4 bases at V and 0 bases at J, leaving 2 bases unmatched. The CDR3 is made up of 14 amino acids. For the CDR3, the DNA is TGCGCCAGCAGTCGAGGACAGGGCTCCTACGAGCAGTACTTC. It yields the protein CASSRGQGSYEQYF.